Presented here are 32 T cell receptor beta chains from one specimen sequenced in a study of CD8 T cells in Susac syndrome. Random-hexamer reverse transcription was applied to about 0.45 to 1 ug RNA. MiXCR, run by TCRdb on the immunoSEQ multiplex PCR reads, gives a single entry per CDR3 protein. Seen here are roughly 200,000 distinct CDR3 sequences, around 96% observed once, and the top ten hold 0.085% to 0.12%. Source material: CD4+ T cells from PBMCs. Receptor source: a human donor in good health.

The CDR3 nucleotides are TGTGCCTGGAGTGGGACGGATAGCAATCAGCCCCAGCATTTT. Its protein product is CAWSGTDSNQPQHF. The chain employs TRBV30 and TRBJ1-5; D uncertain. The CDR3 extends over 14 amino acids. V lost 1 base to trimming and J lost 0 bases, with 7 bases between them. Germline assignment: CDR1 GTSNPN and CDR2 SVGIG (reference sequence).

V gene TRBV29-1 combines with J gene TRBJ2-5; 7 bases agree with TRBD2. Per the germline V gene, CDR1 is SQVTM and CDR2 is ANQGSEA. CDR3 length: 11 amino acids. In DNA, the CDR3 is TGCGGGGGGGGGTCCCAAGAGACCCAGTACTTC. It codes for CGGGSQETQYF.

This sequence joins TRBV9 and TRBJ2-7; D is unclear. V was trimmed by 4 bases and J by 0 bases, leaving 11 bases between them. Germline V gives CDR1 SGDLS, CDR2 YYNGEE. This CDR3 has 14 amino acids. In DNA, the CDR3 is TGTGCCAGCAGCAAGTGGCAGACCTCCTACGAGCAGTACTTC. Amino acid sequence: CASSKWQTSYEQYF.

The V and J genes are TRBV7-9 and TRBJ1-2; D unclear. CDR3 length: 13 amino acids. Between the trimmed V and J ends, which lost 5 bases and 7 bases, there was a span of 14 bases. Germline V gene data show CDR1 as SEHNR and CDR2 as FQNEAQ (reference sequence). The CDR3: CASSPTAGPGYTF. CDR3 coding DNA: TGTGCCAGCAGCCCGACGGCCGGGCCTGGCTACACCTTC.

The genes are TRBV27 and TRBJ2-5; no definite D call. Germline V gene data show CDR1 as MNHEY and CDR2 as SMNVEV (reference sequence). V lost 7 bases and J 2 bases, leaving 11 bases between the germline ends. CDR3 length: 13 residues. For the CDR3, the DNA is TGTGCCAGCACCCAGGTGGGGCAAGAGACCCAGTACTTC. Translating gives CASTQVGQETQYF.

The chain joins TRBV5-1 to TRBJ2-1; 8 bases line up with TRBD2. Losses at the gene ends were 2 bases for V and 9 bases for J; bases not matched to a gene: 10. There are 15 residues in the CDR3. Germline V gene lookup returns CDR1 SGHRS and CDR2 YFSETQ. This CDR3 is CASSFFSGSVGEQFF. For the CDR3, the DNA is TGCGCCAGCAGCTTCTTCAGCGGGAGTGTTGGTGAGCAGTTCTTC.

J is TRBJ2-1 and V is TRBV12-3 or TRBV12-4, with 10 nucleotides matching TRBD2. Trimming at V came to 6 bases and at J to 7 bases, leaving 9 bases not matched to a gene. The CDR3 loop spans 15 amino acids. This CDR3 is CASSSLAGEINEQFF. CDR3 bases: TGTGCCAGCAGCTCCCTAGCGGGAGAGATAAATGAGCAGTTCTTC.

This clonotype occurred once. The chain is built from TRBV4-2 and TRBJ2-7, with TRBD1 as a possible D gene (5 bases). The CDR3 is made up of 13 amino acids. Trimming removed 3 bases from V and 1 base from J, with 7 bases in between. Looked up from germline, CDR1 is LGHNA and CDR2 is YNFKEQ. This CDR3 is CASSQAGSYEQYF. CDR3 nucleotides: TGTGCCAGCAGCCAGGCAGGGTCCTACGAGCAGTACTTC.

The rearrangement joins TRBV29-1 to TRBJ2-1, with D possibly being TRBD2 (5 bases). The V gene lost 6 bases and the J gene lost 0 bases, with 12 bases spanning the gap. The CDR3 is 14 residues long. Germline-derived CDR1 and CDR2 are SQVTM and ANQGSEA. Here the CDR3 reads CSVRTPISYNEQFF. For the CDR3, the DNA is TGCAGCGTCAGGACTCCTATCTCCTACAATGAGCAGTTCTTC.

This chain joins TRBV28 and TRBJ2-4, with 9 bases fitting TRBD1. The V gene end was trimmed by 5 bases and the J gene end by 7 bases; junction bases not matched to a gene: 9. Per the germline V gene, CDR1 is MDHEN and CDR2 is SYDVKM. The CDR3 runs 15 residues. CDR3 loop: CASSPGDRDGNIQYF. Here the CDR3 DNA reads TGTGCCAGCAGTCCGGGGGACAGGGACGGGAACATTCAGTACTTC.

The V gene is TRBV20-1, the J gene TRBJ1-5; maybe TRBD1 (6 bases). Between the trimmed V and J ends, which lost 3 bases and 2 bases, there was a span of 14 bases. The CDR3 consists of 15 residues. CDR1 is DFQATT and CDR2 is SNEGSKA in the germline V gene (reference sequence). The CDR3 DNA follows: TGCAGTGCTAGGCAATCAGGGGAGGGCAATCAGCCCCAGCATTTT. It is translated as CSARQSGEGNQPQHF.

The chain uses TRBV29-1 and TRBJ2-1; possibly TRBD2 for D (6 bases). The germline V and J ends were trimmed by 7 bases and 2 bases, with 15 bases remaining between them. The length of the CDR3 is 14 residues. CDR1 is SQVTM and CDR2 is ANQGSEA in the germline V gene. CDR3 coding DNA: TGCAGCGCTGAGGGCGGGACCACCTACAATGAGCAGTTCTTC. Translation gives CSAEGGTTYNEQFF.

This rearrangement joins TRBV2 to TRBJ1-1; D uncertain. Germline assignment: CDR1 SNHLY and CDR2 FYNNEI. The CDR3 extends over 12 amino acids. V lost 4 bases, J lost 5 bases, and 8 bases lay in between. CDR3 bases: TGTGCCAGCAGTGGGGAAAGGACTGAAGCTTTCTTT. Amino acid sequence: CASSGERTEAFF.

V gene TRBV27 combines with J gene TRBJ1-2, with TRBD1 matching over 7 bases. Germline-derived CDR1 and CDR2 are MNHEY and SMNVEV (reference sequence). The CDR3 totals 14 residues. With V trimmed by 6 bases and J by 3 bases, 7 bases remained unmatched. This chain's CDR3 is CASRFAQGDYGYTF. CDR3 DNA: TGTGCCAGCAGGTTTGCCCAGGGGGACTATGGCTACACCTTC.

The CDR3 here is CSAIKAYGYTF. The CDR3 region has the DNA TGCAGTGCTATAAAGGCGTATGGCTACACCTTC. This chain uses TRBV20-1 with TRBJ1-2; D gene unclear. V was pared by 4 bases and J by 5 bases, with 8 bases between. The CDR3 length is 11 residues. The germline V gene has CDR1 DFQATT and CDR2 SNEGSKA (reference sequence).

In this sample, this clonotype turned up once. The V gene is TRBV28, the J gene TRBJ1-2; no clear D. CDR3 length: 12 amino acids. From germline, CDR1 is MDHEN and CDR2 SYDVKM. Trimming pared 4 bases from V and 2 bases from J, leaving 5 bases between. The DNA for the CDR3 is TGTGCCAGCAGTTCGGAGAACTATGGCTACACCTTC. Its protein is CASSSENYGYTF.

V is TRBV6-1 and J is TRBJ2-4; D is perhaps TRBD2 (6 bases). The germline V gene encodes CDR1 MNHNS and CDR2 SASEGT. V was pared by 6 bases and J by 0 bases, with 15 bases between. This CDR3 comprises 16 residues. This CDR3 is CASRSTAGLAKNIQYF. The CDR3 DNA sequence: TGTGCCAGCAGGAGCACCGCGGGGTTAGCCAAAAACATTCAGTACTTC.

The chain uses TRBV3-1 and TRBJ2-1; 15 positions match TRBD2. The germline CDR1 and CDR2 sequences are LGHDT and YNNKEL (reference sequence). After removal of 4 bases from V and 14 bases from J, the junction contained 9 bases not matched to a gene. This CDR3 contains 15 residues. CDR3 DNA: TGTGCCAGCAGCCTGGGACTAGCGGGAGGCTCGAAGGAGTTCTTC. It specifies CASSLGLAGGSKEFF.

This chain links TRBV30 with TRBJ2-5; 9 bases match TRBD1. This CDR3 comprises 15 residues. The trim removed 1 base at V and 4 bases at J, leaving 7 bases unmatched. The germline gives CDR1 GTSNPN, CDR2 SVGIG (reference sequence). The CDR3 sequence is CAWSAGQGGGETQYF. The CDR3 DNA reads TGTGCCTGGAGTGCGGGACAGGGAGGTGGAGAGACCCAGTACTTC. The full variable domain, its missing parts supplied by reference TRBV30 and TRBJ2-5, is SQTIHQWPATLVQPVGSPLSLECTVEGTSNPNLYWYRQAAGRGLQLLFYSVGIGQISSEVPQNLSASRPQDRQFILSSKKLLLSDSGFYLCAWSAGQGGGETQYFGPGTRLLVL.

The V and J genes are TRBV4-3 and TRBJ2-1, with a tentative D call TRBD2 (6 bases). The CDR3 is 14 residues long. Germline V gene lookup returns CDR1 LGHNA and CDR2 YSLEER. Between the trimmed V and J ends, which lost 1 base and 9 bases, there was a span of 13 bases. CDR3: CASSQGRAKSEQFF. For the CDR3, the DNA is TGCGCCAGCAGCCAAGGGAGGGCCAAATCTGAGCAGTTCTTC.

This clonotype was detected once. The chain combines TRBV20-1 with TRBJ2-7; a possible D gene is TRBD2 (5 bases). V shed 3 bases and J shed 2 bases, with 14 bases lying between them. CDR3 length equals 14 residues. In germline, CDR1 is DFQATT, CDR2 SNEGSKA (reference sequence). For the CDR3, the DNA is TGCAGTGCTAGGCGCCCCGGCGGGCCCTACGAGCAGTACTTC. It yields the protein CSARRPGGPYEQYF.

This chain connects TRBV27 to TRBJ1-5; perhaps TRBD1 as D (6 bases). CDR1 is MNHEY, CDR2 SMNVEV, per germline (reference sequence). The ends were cut back, 5 bases at V and 3 bases at J, with 17 bases in the middle. This CDR3 is built from 16 residues. The CDR3 DNA is TGTGCCAGCAGTCCCATACAGGGAAGCCCCAATCAGCCCCAGCATTTT. As protein: CASSPIQGSPNQPQHF.

The chain joins TRBV3-1 to TRBJ2-6; D is unresolved. CDR1 and CDR2 (germline): LGHDT, YNNKEL (reference sequence). V lost 1 base and J lost 4, with 14 bases in between. CDR3 length equals 17 residues. In DNA form, the CDR3 reads TGTGCCAGCAGCCAAGGATGGGCGCGCTCCGGGGCCAACGTCCTGACTTTC. Its protein product is CASSQGWARSGANVLTF.

The chain links TRBV4-3 to TRBJ2-7; no reliable D call. Looked up from germline, CDR1 is LGHNA and CDR2 is YSLEER. V was clipped by 3 bases and J by 4 bases, with 10 bases between them. This CDR3 is 13 amino acids long. The CDR3 is CASSQAYLYEQYF. Written as DNA, the CDR3 is TGCGCCAGCAGCCAGGCCTATCTGTACGAGCAGTACTTC.

This clonotype was picked up one time. A read error may produce the germline difference seen at one junction end. This chain connects TRBV7-9 to TRBJ1-1; TRBD1 is a possible D gene (5 bases). The germline CDR1 and CDR2 sequences are SEHNR and FQNEAQ (reference sequence). The CDR3 totals 13 residues. This CDR3 is CASTLWGDTEAFF. The CDR3, as DNA: TGTGCCAGCACCTTATGGGGGGACACTGAAGCTTTCTTT.

This sequence joins TRBV20-1 and TRBJ2-3; 10 bases are a match to TRBD2. The CDR3 is 15 amino acids. The junction had 6 bases not matched to a gene; V was cut back by 1 base and J by 5 bases. Germline CDR1 and CDR2: DFQATT and SNEGSKA (reference sequence). CDR3 sequence (DNA): TGCAGTGCTAGAGCCAGCGGGAGGGCCGGAGATACGCAGTATTTT. Translating gives CSARASGRAGDTQYF.

The rearrangement joins TRBV15 to TRBJ2-1; D remains ambiguous. Germline V gives CDR1 LNHNV, CDR2 YYDKDF (reference sequence). This CDR3 contains 16 residues. Trimming removed 0 bases from V and 4 bases from J, with 13 bases in between. DNA for the CDR3: TGTGCCACCAGCAGAGATCGAAGTGTAGGGTACAATGAGCAGTTCTTC. Encoded protein: CATSRDRSVGYNEQFF.

The chain joins TRBV30 to TRBJ1-3; D is possibly TRBD1 (5 bases). Trimming stripped 3 bases from V and 3 bases from J, with 9 bases between. This CDR3 has 13 residues. Germline loops: CDR1 GTSNPN, CDR2 SVGIG (reference sequence). The CDR3, as DNA: TGTGCCTGGAGCGATGGGGGTGGAAACACCATATATTTT. This codes for CAWSDGGGNTIYF.

J is TRBJ1-5 and V is TRBV20-1; tentatively, D is TRBD1 (6 bases). The V gene lost 6 bases and the J gene lost 7 bases, with 16 bases spanning the gap. This CDR3 spans 13 amino acids. Germline CDR1 and CDR2: DFQATT and SNEGSKA (reference sequence). The CDR3 here is CSANNRVEQPQHF. The DNA for the CDR3 is TGCAGTGCCAATAACAGGGTAGAGCAGCCCCAGCATTTT.

The V and J genes are TRBV27 and TRBJ2-3; D unresolved. The CDR3 has 13 residues. The germline V and J ends were trimmed by 3 bases and 3 bases, with 7 bases remaining between them. Germline V lookup: CDR1 MNHEY, CDR2 SMNVEV (reference sequence). In DNA, the CDR3 is TGTGCCAGCAGTTTTAGGAGTACAGATACGCAGTATTTT. This codes for CASSFRSTDTQYF.

This chain links TRBV29-1 with TRBJ1-2; 7 bases line up with TRBD1. There are 13 residues in the CDR3. Germline trimming cut 7 bases from V and 7 bases from J; bases unmatched to any gene: 12. Germline CDR1 reads SQVTM; CDR2 reads ANQGSEA. The CDR3 protein is CSATGTGVGGYTF. Written as DNA, the CDR3 is TGCAGCGCGACGGGAACAGGGGTTGGTGGCTACACCTTC.

The J gene is TRBJ2-7, the V gene TRBV7-2; D possibly corresponds to TRBD2 (6 bases). The CDR3 is 14 residues long. The germline CDR1 and CDR2 sequences are SGHTA and FQGNSA. Trimming took off 4 bases at V and 7 bases at J, with 17 bases between the two ends. The CDR3 DNA is TGTGCCAGCAGCTCCTCCCTAGGTGGAGGGGAGCAGTACTTC. Translation gives CASSSSLGGGEQYF.